This T cell receptor (beta chain) stems from a study of OX40 agonist ivuxolimab in advanced cancers. About the study: Hepatocellular carcinoma, melanoma, renal cell or head and neck cancer affected the dose-escalation patients. Three patients, one with hepatocellular carcinoma and two with cutaneous melanoma, achieved partial responses. Study-wide results and caveats: At doses 0.1 to 3.0 mg/kg, CD4+ and CD8+ clones expanded. Not determined was the antigen specificity of the expanded peripheral T cells.

Comment on this clone: Its antigen is currently unknown.

Germline values: CDR1 MNHNS, CDR2 SASEGT. The CDR3 covers 14 residues. Between the trimmed V and J ends, which lost 4 bases and 6 bases, there was a span of 14 bases. The method was immunoSEQ multiplex PCR; TCRdb's version includes in-frame clones alone and lacks a portion of them. The sample includes some 97,000 clones, around 90% of them seen just once. The TCR was taken from an adult with an advanced solid tumor such as melanoma, head and neck, liver or kidney cancer. The sample here was CD4+ or CD8+ T cells sorted from blood, taken in a trial of the OX40 agonist ivuxolimab. V is TRBV6-1 and J is TRBJ2-3; no clear D. CDR3 sequence reads: CASSGHRGRDTQYF. The CDR3 DNA is TGTGCCAGCAGTGGCCATAGAGGCCGGGATACGCAGTATTTT.